Here is one T cell receptor beta chain with its context. Profiling relied on immunoSEQ multiplex PCR, and the TCRdb table lists in-frame clones only, not all of them. The sample includes 48,000 or so clones, just over 85% seen only once; the top ten take around 1.2%. Germline-derived CDR1 and CDR2 are SGHDT and YYEEEE. This CDR3 is 14 amino acids long. Between the trimmed V and J ends, which lost 2 bases and 3 bases, there was a span of 11 bases. The data derive from a study of T cell changes during pregnancy in multiple sclerosis. V usage is TRBV5-6 and J usage is TRBJ1-1; no clear D. The input for sequencing was CD4+ T cells from peripheral blood mononuclear cells, taken in the second trimester of pregnancy. The TCR sequence derives from a female donor with multiple sclerosis, enrolled in a pregnancy study. CDR3 DNA: TGTGCCAGCAGCTTCCAGGCGTTGTACACTGAAGCTTTCTTT. It is translated as CASSFQALYTEAFF.